The TCR beta chain described here comes from a study of CD4+ T cells in melanoma. General study points: CD8+ T cell, macrophage and B cell function reportedly correlated with neoantigen-specific CD4+ T cells. In melanoma, neoantigen-specific CD4+ T cells reportedly differed in differentiation state.

V was cut by 3 bases and J by 8 bases, with 13 bases left in between. The germline gives CDR1 SGHVS, CDR2 FQNEAQ. This CDR3 spans 13 amino acids. Only in-frame clones appear in the TCRdb table, and some are missing; sequencing was by immunoSEQ multiplex PCR. The table has about 11,000 clones, nearly 70% seen once; the top ten hold roughly 9.7%. About this clone itself: Its antigen remains unknown.

Sequencing was done on a sample of cells from a culture (not recorded whether cultured in vitro). This TCR came from a human donor with melanoma. J is TRBJ1-2 and V is TRBV7-8, with D possibly being TRBD1 (6 bases). The CDR3 sequence is CASSLGAGGGYTF. In DNA, the CDR3 is TGTGCCAGCAGCTTGGGGGCAGGCGGAGGCTACACCTTC.